This T cell receptor beta chain was recorded in a study of blood T cell repertoires in COVID-19. About the research overall: Samples came from the United States, Italy and Spain, spanning acute and convalescent COVID-19.

V gave up 2 bases and J gave up 5 bases; unmatched junction bases: 5. The CDR3 runs to 15 residues. Germline V gives CDR1 MNHEY, CDR2 SVGAGI. This clone was seen just once. The method was immunoSEQ multiplex PCR; TCRdb's version includes in-frame clones alone and lacks a portion of them. The sample consists of about 220,000 clones, approximately 80% of them appearing once. The receptor comes from a woman aged 60-70 years who had recovered from COVID-19. The sample comprised peripheral blood. This rearrangement joins TRBV6-5 to TRBJ1-4, with 7 nucleotides matching TRBD1. The CDR3 sequence is CASSYGGTVNEKLFF. Here the CDR3 DNA reads TGTGCCAGCAGTTACGGAGGGACAGTCAATGAAAAACTGTTTTTT.